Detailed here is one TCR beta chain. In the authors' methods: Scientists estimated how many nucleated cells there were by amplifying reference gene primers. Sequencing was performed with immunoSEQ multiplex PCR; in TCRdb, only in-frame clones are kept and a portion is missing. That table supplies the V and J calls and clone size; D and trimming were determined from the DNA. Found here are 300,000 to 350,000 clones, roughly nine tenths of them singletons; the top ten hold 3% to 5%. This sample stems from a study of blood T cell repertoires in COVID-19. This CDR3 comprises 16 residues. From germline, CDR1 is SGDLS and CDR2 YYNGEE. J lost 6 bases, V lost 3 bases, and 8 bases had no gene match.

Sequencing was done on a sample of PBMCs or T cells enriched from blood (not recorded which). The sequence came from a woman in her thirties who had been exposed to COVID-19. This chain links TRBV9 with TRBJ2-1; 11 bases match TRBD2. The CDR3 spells CASSALAGGPGNEQFF. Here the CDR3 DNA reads TGTGCCAGCAGCGCCTTAGCGGGGGGGCCTGGCAATGAGCAGTTCTTC.